This TCR beta chain was identified in a study of beta chain features in type 1 diabetes. Expressed TCRB transcripts were sequenced, since all the RNA that had been isolated was reverse transcribed. Mean read depth for naive, central memory and regulatory T cell samples was around 3.8 million reads. Sequencing was performed with immunoSEQ multiplex PCR; in TCRdb, only in-frame clones are kept and a portion is missing. Of around 260,000 clones in the sample, roughly 25% were seen once. General observations from the study: TCRB CDR3s from Type 1 diabetes patients were moderately but significantly shorter in all four CD4+ subsets.

Blood was collected once per donor into heparin, averaging roughly 120 mL. This clone was counted only a few times. Its antigen is undetermined. V lost 4 bases to trimming and J lost 1 base, with 5 bases between them. This CDR3 is built from 11 residues. CDR1 is GTSNPN and CDR2 is SVGIG in the germline V gene (reference sequence). Material for sequencing was naive CD4+ T cells from blood. The chain employs TRBV30 and TRBJ2-7; D not resolved. This TCR was recovered from a woman younger than 45 with type 1 diabetes. CDR3 coding DNA: TGTGCCTGGACAGTATCCTACGAGCAGTACTTC. Its translation is CAWTVSYEQYF.